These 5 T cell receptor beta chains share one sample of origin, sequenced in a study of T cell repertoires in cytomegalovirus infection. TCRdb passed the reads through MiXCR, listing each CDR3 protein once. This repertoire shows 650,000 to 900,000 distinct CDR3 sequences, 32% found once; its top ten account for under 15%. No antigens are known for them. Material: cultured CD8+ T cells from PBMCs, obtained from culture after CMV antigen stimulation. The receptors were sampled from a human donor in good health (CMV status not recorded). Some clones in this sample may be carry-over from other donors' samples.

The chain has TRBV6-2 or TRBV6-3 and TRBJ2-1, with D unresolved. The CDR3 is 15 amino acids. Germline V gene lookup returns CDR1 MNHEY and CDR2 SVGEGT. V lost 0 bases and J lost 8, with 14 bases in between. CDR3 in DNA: TGTGCCAGCAGTTACTCTTTGGGCGTTTTCGATGAGCAGTTCTTC. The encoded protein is CASSYSLGVFDEQFF.

The CDR3 here is CASSSYSTDTQYF. The CDR3 DNA sequence: TGTGCCAGCAGCTCATACAGCACAGATACGCAGTATTTT. V and J are TRBV7-6 and TRBJ2-3; D not resolved. Trimming took 4 bases from V and 0 from J, leaving 5 bases between them. Germline CDR1 reads SGHVS; CDR2 reads FNYEAQ. The CDR3 is made up of 13 amino acids.

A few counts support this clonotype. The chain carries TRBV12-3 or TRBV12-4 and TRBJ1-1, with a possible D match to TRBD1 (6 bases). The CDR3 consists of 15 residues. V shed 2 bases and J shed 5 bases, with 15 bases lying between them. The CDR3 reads CASSLSPTGKTEAFF. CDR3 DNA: TGTGCCAGCAGTTTATCTCCTACAGGGAAGACTGAAGCTTTCTTT.

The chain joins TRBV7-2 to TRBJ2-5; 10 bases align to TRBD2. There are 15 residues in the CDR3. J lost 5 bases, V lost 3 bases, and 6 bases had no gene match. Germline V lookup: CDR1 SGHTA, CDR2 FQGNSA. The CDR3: CASSLGAGGLETQYF. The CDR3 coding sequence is TGTGCCAGCAGCTTGGGAGCGGGGGGGCTGGAGACCCAGTACTTC. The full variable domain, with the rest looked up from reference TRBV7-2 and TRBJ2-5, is GAGVSQSPSNKVTEKGKDVELRCDPISGHTALYWYRQSLGQGLEFLIYFQGNSAPDKSGLPSDRFSAERTGGSVSTLTIQRTQQEDSAVYLCASSLGAGGLETQYFGPGTRLLVL.

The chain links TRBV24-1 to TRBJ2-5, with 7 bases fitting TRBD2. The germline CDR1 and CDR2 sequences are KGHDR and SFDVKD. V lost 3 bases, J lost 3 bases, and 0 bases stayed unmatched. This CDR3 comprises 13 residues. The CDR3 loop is CATSDRGEETQYF. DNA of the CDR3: TGTGCCACCAGTGATCGGGGGGAAGAGACCCAGTACTTC.